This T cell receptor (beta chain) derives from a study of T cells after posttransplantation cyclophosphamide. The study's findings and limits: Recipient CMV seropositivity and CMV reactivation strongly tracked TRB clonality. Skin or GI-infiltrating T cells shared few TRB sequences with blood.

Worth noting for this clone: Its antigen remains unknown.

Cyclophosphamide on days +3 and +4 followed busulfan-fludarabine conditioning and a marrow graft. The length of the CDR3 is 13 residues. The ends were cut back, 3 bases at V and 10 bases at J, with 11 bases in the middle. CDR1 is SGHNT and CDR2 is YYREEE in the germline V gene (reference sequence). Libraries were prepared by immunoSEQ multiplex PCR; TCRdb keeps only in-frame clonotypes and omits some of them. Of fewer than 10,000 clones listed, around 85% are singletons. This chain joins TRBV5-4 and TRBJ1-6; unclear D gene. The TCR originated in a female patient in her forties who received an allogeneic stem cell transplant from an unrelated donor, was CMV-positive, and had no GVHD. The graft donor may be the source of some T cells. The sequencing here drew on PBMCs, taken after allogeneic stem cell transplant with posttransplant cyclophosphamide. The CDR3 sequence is CASSYYTDSPLHF. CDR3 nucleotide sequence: TGTGCCAGCAGCTACTACACCGACTCACCCCTCCACTTT. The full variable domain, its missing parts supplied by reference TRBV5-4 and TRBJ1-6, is ETGVTQSPTHLIKTRGQQVTLRCSSQSGHNTVSWYQQALGQGPQFIFQYYREEENGRGNFPPRFSGLQFPNYSSELNVNALELDDSALYLCASSYYTDSPLHFGNGTRLTVT.